This T cell receptor beta chain was identified in a study of cytomegalovirus exposure and HLA in healthy donors. Findings of the study overall: Rare TCR sequences dominated, though some public TCRs recurred in many donors. When the data were analyzed later, several of the most significant clusters appeared to be linked to common viral pathogens.

The PCR contained 60 Vbeta and 13 Jbeta primers. Some clones are missing from TCRdb's copy, which holds only in-frame ones; the method was immunoSEQ multiplex PCR. The sample includes 100,000 to 150,000 clones, about 62% of them seen just once. The CDR3 runs 15 residues. In the case of this clone: Its matching antigen is unknown.

The clonotype originates from a woman aged 40 to 50 in good health and CMV-seropositive. The sequenced material came from PBMCs. The V call is TRBV21-1, the J call TRBJ2-7; no check of the table's D call, TRBD2, against the DNA was made. TRBV21-1 is a pseudogene segment. The CDR3 here is CASSKMGGAYYEQYF. CDR3 nucleotides: TGTGCCAGCAGCAAAATGGGAGGGGCCTACTACGAGCAGTACTTC.